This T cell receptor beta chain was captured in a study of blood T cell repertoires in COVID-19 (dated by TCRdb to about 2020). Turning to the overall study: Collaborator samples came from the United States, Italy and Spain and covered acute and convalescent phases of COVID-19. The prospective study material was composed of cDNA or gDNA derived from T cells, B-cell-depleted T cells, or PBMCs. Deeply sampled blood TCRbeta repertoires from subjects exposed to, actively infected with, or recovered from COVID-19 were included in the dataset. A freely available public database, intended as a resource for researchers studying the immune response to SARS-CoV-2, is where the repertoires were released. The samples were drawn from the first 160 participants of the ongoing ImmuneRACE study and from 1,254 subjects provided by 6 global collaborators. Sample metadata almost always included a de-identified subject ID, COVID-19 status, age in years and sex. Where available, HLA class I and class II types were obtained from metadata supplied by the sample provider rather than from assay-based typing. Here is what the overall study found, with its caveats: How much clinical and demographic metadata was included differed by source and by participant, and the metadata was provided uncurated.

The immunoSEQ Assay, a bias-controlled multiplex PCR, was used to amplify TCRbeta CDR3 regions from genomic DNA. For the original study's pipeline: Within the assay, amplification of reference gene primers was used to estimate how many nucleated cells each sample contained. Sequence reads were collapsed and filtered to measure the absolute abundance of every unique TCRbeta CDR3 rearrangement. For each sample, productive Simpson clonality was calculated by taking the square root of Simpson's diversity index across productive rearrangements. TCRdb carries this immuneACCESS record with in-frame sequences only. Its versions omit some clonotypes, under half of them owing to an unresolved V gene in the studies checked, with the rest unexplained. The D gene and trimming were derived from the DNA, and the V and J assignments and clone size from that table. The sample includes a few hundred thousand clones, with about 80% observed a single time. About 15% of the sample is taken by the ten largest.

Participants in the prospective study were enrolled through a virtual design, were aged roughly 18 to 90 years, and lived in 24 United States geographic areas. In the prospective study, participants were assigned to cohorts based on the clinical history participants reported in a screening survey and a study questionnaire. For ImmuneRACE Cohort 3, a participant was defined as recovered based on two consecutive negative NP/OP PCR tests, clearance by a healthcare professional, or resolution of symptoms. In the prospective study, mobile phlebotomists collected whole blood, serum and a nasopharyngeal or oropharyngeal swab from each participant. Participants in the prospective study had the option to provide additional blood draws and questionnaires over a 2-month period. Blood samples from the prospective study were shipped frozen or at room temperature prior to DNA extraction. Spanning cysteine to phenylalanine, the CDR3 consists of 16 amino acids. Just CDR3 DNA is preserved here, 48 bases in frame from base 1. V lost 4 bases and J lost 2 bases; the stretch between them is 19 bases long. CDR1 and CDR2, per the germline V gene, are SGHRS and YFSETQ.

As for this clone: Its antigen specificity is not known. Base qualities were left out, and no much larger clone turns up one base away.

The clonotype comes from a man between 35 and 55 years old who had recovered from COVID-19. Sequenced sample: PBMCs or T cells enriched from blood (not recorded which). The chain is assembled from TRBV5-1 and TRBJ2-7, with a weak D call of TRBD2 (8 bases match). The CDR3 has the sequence CASSPGGTDRTYEQYF. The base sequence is TGCGCCAGCAGCCCGGGGGGGACAGACAGGACCTACGAGCAGTACTTC.